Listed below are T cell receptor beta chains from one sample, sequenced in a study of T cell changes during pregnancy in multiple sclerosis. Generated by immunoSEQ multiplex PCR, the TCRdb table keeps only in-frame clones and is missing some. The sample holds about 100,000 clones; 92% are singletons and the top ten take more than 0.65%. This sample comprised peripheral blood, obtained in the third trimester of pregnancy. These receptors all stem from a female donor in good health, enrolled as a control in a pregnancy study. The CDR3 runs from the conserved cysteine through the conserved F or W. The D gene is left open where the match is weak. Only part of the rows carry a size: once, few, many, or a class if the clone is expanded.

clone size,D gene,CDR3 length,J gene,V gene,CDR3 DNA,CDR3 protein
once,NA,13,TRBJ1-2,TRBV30,TGTGCCTGGAGGGATGGAGCTAACTATGGCTACACCTTC,CAWRDGANYGYTF
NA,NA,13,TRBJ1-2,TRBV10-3,TGTGCCATCAACAGGGATACCAACTATGGCTACACCTTC,CAINRDTNYGYTF
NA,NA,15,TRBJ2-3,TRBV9,TGTGCCAGCAGCGCGCCCTGGGACTTCACAGATACGCAGTATTTT,CASSAPWDFTDTQYF
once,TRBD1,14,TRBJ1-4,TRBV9,TGTGCCAGCAGTAATCAGGGGGGAAGGGAAAAACTGTTTTTT,CASSNQGGREKLFF
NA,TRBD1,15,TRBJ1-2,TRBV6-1,TGTGCCAGCAGTGAATCCGGGACAGGGAACTATGGCTACACCTTC,CASSESGTGNYGYTF
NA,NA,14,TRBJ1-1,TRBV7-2,TGTGCCAGCAGGCTACAGGTCTTAGACACTGAAGCTTTCTTT,CASRLQVLDTEAFF
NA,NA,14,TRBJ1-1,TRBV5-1,TGCGCCAGCAATAAAGATTCTACGAACACTGAAGCTTTCTTT,CASNKDSTNTEAFF
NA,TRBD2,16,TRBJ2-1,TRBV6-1,TGTGCCAGCAGTGCCGCTAGCGGCTACTCCTACAATGAGCAGTTCTTC,CASSAASGYSYNEQFF
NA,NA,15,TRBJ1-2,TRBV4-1,TGCGCCAGCAGCCGGCTACGCAGGGATTACTATGGCTACACCTTC,CASSRLRRDYYGYTF
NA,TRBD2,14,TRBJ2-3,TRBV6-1,TGTGCCAGCAGTCCGGGACTAGCGTCAGATACGCAGTATTTT,CASSPGLASDTQYF
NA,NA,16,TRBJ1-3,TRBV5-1,TGCGCCAGCAGCTTGGGTCAGGGAAACCTTGGAAACACCATATATTTT,CASSLGQGNLGNTIYF
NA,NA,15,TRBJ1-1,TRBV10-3,TGTGCCATCAGTGCAAGTGGGTTATCGGGCACTGAAGCTTTCTTT,CAISASGLSGTEAFF
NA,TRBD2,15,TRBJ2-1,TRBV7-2,TGTGCCAGCAGCTTAAGAAGCGGGGCGCCTGATGAGCAGTTCTTC,CASSLRSGAPDEQFF
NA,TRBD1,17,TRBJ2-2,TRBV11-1,TGTGCCAGCAGCCCGGGACAGGGTTCGAGGAAAACCGGGGAGCTGTTTTTT,CASSPGQGSRKTGELFF
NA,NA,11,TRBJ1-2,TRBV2,TGTGCCAGCAGCCCAAACTATGGCTACACCTTC,CASSPNYGYTF